This TCR beta chain was identified during a study of breast tumors, draining lymph nodes, adjacent tissues. Findings and limits, study-wide: Most tumor T cells seemingly derive from lymph node, then expand in tumor. Tumor and nontumor repertoires were significantly more similar in luminal-like than in basal-like breast cancer. Tumor T cell lymph node origin was a supported hypothesis, not proven. Tumor repertoires ranked between lymph nodes and nontumor tissue in diversity, with V and J gene preferences.

TCRdb fed the multiplex PCR reads into MiXCR, producing one record per CDR3 protein. The sample consists of 150,000 to 200,000 distinct CDR3 sequences, around a third of them appearing once. In regard to this clonotype: Its antigen is undetermined.

The lymph nodes were axillary draining lymph nodes from breast cancer patients. J gave up 15 bases and V 4 bases, and 6 bases lay outside the gene matches. CDR1 and CDR2 from the germline V gene are SGHTA and FQGNSA. The CDR3 is made up of 13 amino acids. This TCR derives from a female donor with breast cancer. Some clones in this sample may be carry-over from other donors' samples. Material: axillary lymph node tissue. The chain couples TRBV7-2 to TRBJ2-1; 13 bases are shared with TRBD2. As DNA, the CDR3 is TGTGCCAGCAGCTATGGACTAGCGGGGGTAGGGTTCTTC. Translated, it gives CASSYGLAGVGFF.